The subject of this entry is one TCR beta chain. The sample belongs to a study of human T cells and chemical hapten exposure. The V and J ends lost 3 bases and 5 bases respectively, with 7 bases between them. CDR1 and CDR2 from the germline V gene are SNHLY and FYNNEI. The CDR3 runs to 12 residues. One entry per CDR3 protein results from TCRdb running MiXCR on the RACE reads. The table has roughly 100,000 distinct CDR3 sequences, approximately 12% seen once. Documented time point: pre-sensitization, week 0. The treatment is: therapeutic diphenylcyclopropenone sensitization with weekly scalp DPC. The sequences come from whole blood, collected in connection with sensitization to the hapten diphenylcyclopropenone (DPC). This chain links TRBV2 with TRBJ1-1, with D unresolved. This receptor was identified in a woman aged 50 to 65 with alopecia areata. Some clones in this sample may be carry-over from other donors' samples. CDR3 DNA: TGTGCCAGCAGTGAGGGGAGAACTGAAGCTTTCTTT. This encodes CASSEGRTEAFF. The variable domain in full, with the rest retrieved from reference TRBV2 and TRBJ1-1, is EPEVTQTPSHQVTQMGQEVILRCVPISNHLYFYWYRQILGQKVEFLVSFYNNEISEKSEIFDDQFSVERPDGSNFTLKIRSTKLEDSAMYFCASSEGRTEAFFGQGTRLTVV.